This TCR beta chain was profiled in a study of graft-versus-host responses after intestinal transplantation. Findings and limits, study-wide: Recipient marrow held GvH clones, some first seen in ileum or blood.

Notes on this clone: Its antigen is not known.

This CDR3 region has 15 residues. The germline CDR1 and CDR2 sequences are SNHLY and FYNNEI. Trimming cost V 5 bases and J 0 bases, with 12 bases left between them. The data were produced by immunoSEQ multiplex PCR, yet TCRdb's version contains in-frame clones alone and is incomplete. The sample contains approximately 94,000 clones, roughly 87% of which appear only once. This chain connects TRBV2 to TRBJ2-3, with no clear D. The source material was unstimulated CD4+ T cells sorted from spleen or lymph node cells, sampled before transplant. This TCR came from a human donor who was the organ donor for an intestinal transplant. The CDR3 spells CASSPRQSSTDTQYF. Here the CDR3 DNA reads TGTGCCAGCAGTCCTCGTCAGAGTAGCACAGATACGCAGTATTTT.